The rows below give T cell receptor beta chains drawn from one sample of a study of T cells in Graves' hyperthyroidism and ophthalmopathy. Each CDR3 protein is one row after TCRdb ran MiXCR on the multiplex PCR reads. The sample has roughly 800,000 distinct CDR3 sequences, 38% seen once. Sequencing was carried out using blood. All receptors derive from a man between 18 and 29 years old with Graves' hyperthyroidism. The CDR3 runs from the conserved cysteine through the conserved F or W. The order of the fields is D gene, J gene, clone size, V gene, CDR3 protein, CDR3 DNA. The D gene is left open where the match is weak. For some rows the clone size is stated as once, few or many, or as a class when expanded; others skip it.

D gene: -; J gene: TRBJ1-1; clone size: -; V gene: TRBV29-1; CDR3 protein: CSVPEGDTEAFF; CDR3 DNA: TGCAGCGTCCCCGAGGGGGACACTGAAGCTTTCTTT
D gene: -; J gene: TRBJ2-7; clone size: -; V gene: TRBV10-2; CDR3 protein: CASSQDMRPVYEQYF; CDR3 DNA: TGTGCCAGCAGCCAAGATATGAGGCCAGTCTACGAGCAGTACTTC
D gene: -; J gene: TRBJ1-1; clone size: many; V gene: TRBV7-9; CDR3 protein: CASSQETIEAFF; CDR3 DNA: TGTGCCAGCAGCCAAGAAACAATCGAAGCTTTCTTT
D gene: TRBD1; J gene: TRBJ1-1; clone size: -; V gene: TRBV7-8; CDR3 protein: CASSLASPGGYTEAFF; CDR3 DNA: TGTGCCAGCAGCTTAGCGTCCCCAGGGGGGTACACTGAAGCTTTCTTT
D gene: -; J gene: TRBJ2-5; clone size: -; V gene: TRBV6-5; CDR3 protein: CASSSRGTETQYF; CDR3 DNA: TGTGCCAGCAGTTCTCGGGGTACAGAGACCCAGTACTTC
D gene: -; J gene: TRBJ1-6; clone size: -; V gene: TRBV11-2; CDR3 protein: CASSLDRSHNSPLHF; CDR3 DNA: TGTGCCAGCAGCTTAGACAGGTCCCATAATTCACCCCTCCACTTT
D gene: TRBD2; J gene: TRBJ2-7; clone size: -; V gene: TRBV2; CDR3 protein: CASRAGLAVYEQYF; CDR3 DNA: TGTGCCAGCAGGGCCGGACTAGCGGTCTACGAGCAGTACTTC
D gene: -; J gene: TRBJ1-5; clone size: -; V gene: TRBV6-5; CDR3 protein: CASSYSRVNQPKHF; CDR3 DNA: TGTGCCAGCAGTTACTCAAGAGTCAATCAGCCCAAGCATTTT
D gene: -; J gene: TRBJ1-2; clone size: -; V gene: TRBV4-1; CDR3 protein: CASSQGTASYTF; CDR3 DNA: TGCGCCAGCAGCCAGGGGACGGCAAGCTACACCTTC
D gene: -; J gene: TRBJ2-2; clone size: -; V gene: TRBV5-5; CDR3 protein: CASRPQEAGELFF; CDR3 DNA: TGTGCCAGCAGGCCACAGGAGGCCGGGGAGCTGTTTTTT
D gene: TRBD1; J gene: TRBJ1-1; clone size: few; V gene: TRBV7-2; CDR3 protein: CASSHNRGMNTEAFF; CDR3 DNA: TGTGCCAGCAGCCATAACAGGGGAATGAACACTGAAGCTTTCTTT
D gene: TRBD2; J gene: TRBJ2-7; clone size: few; V gene: TRBV7-9; CDR3 protein: CASSPGTSDPYEQYF; CDR3 DNA: TGTGCCAGCAGCCCCGGGACTAGCGACCCTTACGAGCAGTACTTC
D gene: -; J gene: TRBJ1-6; clone size: -; V gene: TRBV19; CDR3 protein: CASSGWGEGNSPLHF; CDR3 DNA: TGTGCCAGTAGTGGCTGGGGGGAGGGAAATTCACCCCTCCACTTT
D gene: TRBD2; J gene: TRBJ2-2; clone size: -; V gene: TRBV2; CDR3 protein: CASSSLPSGGATGELFF; CDR3 DNA: TGTGCCAGCAGTTCCCTTCCAAGCGGGGGGGCCACCGGGGAGCTGTTTTTT
D gene: -; J gene: TRBJ2-7; clone size: -; V gene: TRBV4-3; CDR3 protein: CASSQVSTFLTYEQYF; CDR3 DNA: TGCGCCAGCAGCCAAGTTTCGACATTTTTAACCTACGAGCAGTACTTC
D gene: -; J gene: TRBJ2-7; clone size: few; V gene: TRBV7-9; CDR3 protein: CASSPTGRSYEQYF; CDR3 DNA: TGTGCCAGCAGCCCGACAGGAAGGTCCTACGAGCAGTACTTC
D gene: TRBD1; J gene: TRBJ1-1; clone size: many; V gene: TRBV4-1; CDR3 protein: CASSPSDRDTEAFF; CDR3 DNA: TGCGCCAGCAGCCCATCGGACAGGGACACTGAAGCTTTCTTT
D gene: -; J gene: TRBJ1-3; clone size: -; V gene: TRBV25-1; CDR3 protein: CASSAPTVPSGNTIYF; CDR3 DNA: TGTGCCAGCAGTGCCCCGACAGTCCCCTCTGGAAACACCATATATTTT
D gene: -; J gene: TRBJ2-5; clone size: many; V gene: TRBV7-9; CDR3 protein: CASEGGTTETQYF; CDR3 DNA: TGTGCTAGCGAAGGCGGAACCACGGAGACCCAGTACTTC
D gene: -; J gene: TRBJ2-7; clone size: few; V gene: TRBV3-1; CDR3 protein: CVSSQGAAYEQYF; CDR3 DNA: TGTGTCAGCAGCCAAGGGGCCGCCTACGAGCAGTACTTC
D gene: -; J gene: TRBJ1-1; clone size: -; V gene: TRBV12-3/TRBV12-4; CDR3 protein: CASSFGGGAFF; CDR3 DNA: TGTGCCAGCAGCTTCGGAGGAGGGGCTTTCTTT
D gene: -; J gene: TRBJ1-1; clone size: -; V gene: TRBV7-9; CDR3 protein: CASRGELRTEAFF; CDR3 DNA: TGTGCCAGCAGAGGGGAGCTGCGCACTGAAGCTTTCTTT
D gene: -; J gene: TRBJ1-2; clone size: once; V gene: TRBV10-3; CDR3 protein: CAISESGNGYTF; CDR3 DNA: TGTGCCATCAGTGAGTCGGGGAACGGCTACACCTTC
D gene: -; J gene: TRBJ1-2; clone size: many; V gene: TRBV12-3/TRBV12-4; CDR3 protein: CASSPNRGYTF; CDR3 DNA: TGTGCCAGCAGTCCTAACAGAGGCTACACCTTC
D gene: TRBD2; J gene: TRBJ2-2; clone size: -; V gene: TRBV11-2; CDR3 protein: CASSSVAGADTGELFF; CDR3 DNA: TGTGCCAGCAGCTCAGTCGCGGGAGCGGATACCGGGGAGCTGTTTTTT
D gene: -; J gene: TRBJ2-5; clone size: -; V gene: TRBV5-6; CDR3 protein: CASTARGGLLETQYF; CDR3 DNA: TGTGCCAGCACCGCGCGGGGAGGCCTTCTGGAGACCCAGTACTTC
D gene: TRBD2; J gene: TRBJ2-5; clone size: few; V gene: TRBV9; CDR3 protein: CASSEGTSGARETQYF; CDR3 DNA: TGTGCCAGCAGTGAGGGGACTAGCGGGGCCCGGGAGACCCAGTACTTC
D gene: -; J gene: TRBJ1-5; clone size: many; V gene: TRBV29-1; CDR3 protein: CSVEEGEGEPQHF; CDR3 DNA: TGCAGCGTTGAAGAGGGGGAAGGGGAGCCCCAGCATTTT
D gene: TRBD2; J gene: TRBJ2-7; clone size: once; V gene: TRBV13; CDR3 protein: CASSSTSGRTETYEQYF; CDR3 DNA: TGTGCCAGCAGTTCGACTAGCGGGAGGACGGAGACCTACGAGCAGTACTTC
D gene: -; J gene: TRBJ1-5; clone size: -; V gene: TRBV20-1; CDR3 protein: CSASPSFSGTNQPQHF; CDR3 DNA: TGCAGTGCTAGTCCCTCTTTTTCAGGAACCAATCAGCCCCAGCATTTT
D gene: TRBD1; J gene: TRBJ2-7; clone size: -; V gene: TRBV20-1; CDR3 protein: CSAGGGQGVPYEQYF; CDR3 DNA: TGCAGTGCGGGGGGGGGACAGGGGGTCCCCTACGAGCAGTACTTC
D gene: -; J gene: TRBJ1-1; clone size: many; V gene: TRBV9; CDR3 protein: CASSPRGGGPEAFF; CDR3 DNA: TGTGCCAGCAGCCCTCGGGGGGGAGGCCCTGAAGCTTTCTTT